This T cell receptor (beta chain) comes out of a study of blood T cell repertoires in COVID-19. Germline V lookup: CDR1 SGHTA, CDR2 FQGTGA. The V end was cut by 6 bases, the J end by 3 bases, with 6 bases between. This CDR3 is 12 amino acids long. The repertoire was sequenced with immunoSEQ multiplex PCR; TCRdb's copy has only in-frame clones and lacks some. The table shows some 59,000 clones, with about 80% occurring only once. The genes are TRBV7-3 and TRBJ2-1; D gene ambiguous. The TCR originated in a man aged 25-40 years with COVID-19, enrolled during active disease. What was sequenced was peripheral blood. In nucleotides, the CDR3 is TGTGCCAGCAGTCCAAACTACAATGAGCAGTTCTTC. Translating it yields CASSPNYNEQFF.